This TCR beta chain was captured by sequencing in a study of blood T cell repertoires in COVID-19. Study as a whole: Italy, Spain and the United States were the sources of the convalescent and acute COVID-19 samples. PBMCs, B-cell-depleted T cells, or T cells provided the cDNA or gDNA that made up the material.

In the source study's methods: Using reference gene primer amplification, nucleated cell counts were estimated. Sequenced by immunoSEQ multiplex PCR; TCRdb stores in-frame clones only, minus some. V, J and clone size are those of that table, while D and trimming were read from the DNA. The sample gives under 30,000 clones, 89% of which show up once; around 9.9% is in the top ten. Sequencing was done on a sample of peripheral blood. The source is a human donor in a cohort sampled during active COVID-19.

The CDR3 nucleotides read TGCGCCAGCAGACTGGACAGGGGATCATACAATGAGCAGTTCTTC. Its translation: CASRLDRGSYNEQFF. V usage is TRBV5-1 and J usage is TRBJ2-1; TRBD1 aligns across 9 bases. V dropped 5 bases and J dropped 4; count of bases not matched to a gene: 7. The CDR3 is 15 amino acids. Germline V gene lookup returns CDR1 SGHRS and CDR2 YFSETQ.